The 27 T cell receptor beta chains below come from one sample, sequenced in a study of T-cell memory formation after mild COVID-19. TCRdb redid the calling of the 5' RACE reads with MiXCR, one entry per CDR3 protein. Of about 84,000 distinct CDR3 sequences in the sample, roughly 13% are singletons; the top ten hold about a third. The source material was PBMCs or a T cell subset sorted from them (not recorded which). The receptors stem from an adult woman who had mild COVID-19 (a few samples of this study predate the infection). Cell type and time point are not known.

This clonotype was counted only a few times. The J gene is TRBJ2-6, the V gene TRBV7-9, with no clear D. The germline CDR1 and CDR2 sequences are SEHNR and FQNEAQ (reference sequence). The CDR3 consists of 13 residues. Trimming removed 3 bases from V and 2 bases from J, with 2 bases in between. CDR3 residues: CASSFPGANVLTF. The CDR3 DNA follows: TGTGCCAGCAGCTTTCCTGGGGCCAACGTCCTGACTTTC.

The table lists this clonotype with many counts. V is TRBV7-3 and J is TRBJ2-3; D gene ambiguous. V was clipped by 2 bases and J by 0 bases, with 6 bases between them. The CDR3 sequence is 14 residues long. The germline gives CDR1 SGHTA, CDR2 FQGTGA. The CDR3: CASSLSPSTDTQYF. The DNA for the CDR3 is TGTGCCAGCAGCTTATCCCCTAGCACAGATACGCAGTATTTT.

The V gene is TRBV7-8, the J gene TRBJ2-1, with 7 bases fitting TRBD2. CDR1 and CDR2 from the germline V gene are SGHVS and FQNEAQ. The ends lost 2 bases at V and 1 base at J; junction bases unmatched: 2. This CDR3 has 15 residues. Here the CDR3 reads CASSLMGGSYNEQFF. As DNA, the CDR3 is TGTGCCAGCAGCTTAATGGGGGGGTCCTACAATGAGCAGTTCTTC.

This clonotype was seen more than once but under ten times. The rearrangement joins TRBV12-3 or TRBV12-4 to TRBJ2-2, with D unresolved. V dropped 4 bases and J dropped 4 bases, with 22 bases sitting between them. The CDR3 is made up of 18 amino acids. The CDR3 bases are TGTGCCAGCAGTTCCCTGCGCTTGGAGACTGCATTCACCGGGGAGCTGTTTTTT. Encoded protein: CASSSLRLETAFTGELFF.

The rearrangement links TRBV24-1 to TRBJ2-5, with 14 bases aligning to TRBD2. V shed 3 bases, J shed 0 bases, and the junction held 11 bases outside the gene matches. This CDR3 contains 20 residues. Germline loops: CDR1 KGHDR, CDR2 SFDVKD. The CDR3 DNA sequence: TGTGCCACCAGTGATAAGCCCGGGACTAGCGGGAGAAAGTACCAAGAGACCCAGTACTTC. Residues: CATSDKPGTSGRKYQETQYF.

This clonotype was counted only a few times. This sequence joins TRBV20-1 and TRBJ1-5; D gene uncertain. Germline V gives CDR1 DFQATT, CDR2 SNEGSKA (reference sequence). Trimming took 3 bases from V and 6 from J, leaving 18 bases between them. The CDR3 totals 15 residues. The chain's CDR3 is CSASIPEEFGQPQHF. The CDR3 region has the DNA TGCAGTGCTAGTATTCCAGAGGAGTTTGGTCAGCCCCAGCATTTT.

Ten or more counts support this clonotype. This rearrangement joins TRBV7-2 to TRBJ2-1; 12 nucleotides agree with TRBD2. The CDR3 loop spans 15 amino acids. With V trimmed by 2 bases and J by 4 bases, 0 bases remained unmatched. CDR1 SGHTA and CDR2 FQGNSA come from the germline V gene. DNA for the CDR3: TGTGCCAGCAGCTTACTAGCGGGGGGGTACAATGAGCAGTTCTTC. Its translation is CASSLLAGGYNEQFF.

This clonotype has a handful of counts. As DNA, the CDR3 is TGTGCCAGCAGCCAAGTCCTAGGGTGGAATGAGCAGTTCTTC. It codes for CASSQVLGWNEQFF. The genes are TRBV4-2 and TRBJ2-1; no firm D call. From germline, CDR1 is LGHNA and CDR2 YNFKEQ. V was trimmed by 1 base and J by 7 bases, leaving 11 bases between them. CDR3 length: 14 amino acids.

This clonotype was counted only a few times. The chain combines TRBV6-2 or TRBV6-3 with TRBJ2-7; D is possibly TRBD2 (6 bases). This CDR3 has 17 residues. The ends were cut back, 0 bases at V and 2 bases at J, with 17 bases in the middle. The germline gives CDR1 MNHEY, CDR2 SVGEGT. The CDR3 spells CASSYSTALADPYEQYF. The CDR3, as DNA: TGTGCCAGCAGTTACTCGACTGCCTTAGCGGACCCCTACGAGCAGTACTTC.

This clonotype has a count of ten or more. The chain combines TRBV5-5 with TRBJ2-1, with D possibly being TRBD1 or TRBD2 (5 bases each). This CDR3 spans 15 amino acids. The germline CDR1 and CDR2 sequences are SGHKS and YYEKEE (reference sequence). Trimming took off 0 bases at V and 8 bases at J, with 15 bases between the two ends. The chain's CDR3 is CASSLAGRLRDEQFF. The CDR3 DNA reads TGTGCCAGCAGCTTGGCGGGACGCCTCCGCGATGAGCAGTTCTTC.

About this clonotype itself: This may be a read error, as it is one base from a much larger clone. The chain carries TRBV29-1 and TRBJ2-2; possible D gene TRBD2, 6 bases. Germline V lookup: CDR1 SQVTM, CDR2 ANQGSEA. The CDR3 runs 14 residues. The CDR3 DNA reads as TGCAGCGTTGATTGGGACGGTGCAGGCGGGGAGGTGTTTTTT. Translation: CSVDWDGAGGEVFF.

This clonotype was found many times. The rearrangement uses TRBV5-1 and TRBJ2-1; 8 bases map to TRBD2. The V gene end was trimmed by 0 bases and the J gene end by 6 bases; junction bases not matched to a gene: 11. The CDR3 totals 17 residues. The V gene's germline CDR1 is SGHRS and CDR2 YFSETQ. The CDR3 nucleotides are TGCGCCAGCAGCTTGGCCCTGACCGGGACTAGTTTCAATGAGCAGTTCTTC. This sequence encodes CASSLALTGTSFNEQFF.

The rearrangement links TRBV3-1 to TRBJ2-7; D gene ambiguous. This CDR3 contains 14 residues. The germline V gene encodes CDR1 LGHDT and CDR2 YNNKEL (reference sequence). V lost 2 bases to trimming and J lost 6 bases, with 14 bases between them. CDR3 amino acids: CASSQPDLWAEQYF. CDR3 nucleotides: TGTGCCAGCAGCCAACCCGATCTATGGGCCGAGCAGTACTTC.

This clonotype was seen more than once but under ten times. The V and J genes are TRBV29-1 and TRBJ2-3, with 8 bases aligning to TRBD1. The germline V gene encodes CDR1 SQVTM and CDR2 ANQGSEA. Losses at the gene ends were 6 bases for V and 0 bases for J; bases not matched to a gene: 8. The CDR3 contains 15 residues. The DNA for the CDR3 is TGCAGCGTACACAGGGGGGTGGGGAGCACAGATACGCAGTATTTT. It yields the protein CSVHRGVGSTDTQYF.

The J gene is TRBJ1-2, the V gene TRBV3-1; weak D call: TRBD1 (5 bases). V lost 4 bases and J 7 bases, leaving 19 bases between the germline ends. Germline values: CDR1 LGHDT, CDR2 YNNKEL (reference sequence). The CDR3 spans 15 residues. CDR3 loop: CASSRWQGQFRGYTF. The DNA for the CDR3 is TGTGCCAGCAGCCGGTGGCAGGGCCAGTTTCGTGGCTACACCTTC.

Only a few counts were recorded for this clonotype. V gene TRBV3-1 combines with J gene TRBJ2-7; D perhaps matches TRBD2 (6 bases). This CDR3 comprises 17 residues. Germline CDR1 is LGHDT and CDR2 is YNNKEL (reference sequence). V was trimmed by 0 bases and J by 3 bases, leaving 18 bases between them. This CDR3 reads CASSQDGPRLGLYEQYF. CDR3 sequence (DNA): TGTGCCAGCAGCCAAGATGGACCCCGACTAGGCCTCTACGAGCAGTACTTC.

The rearrangement uses TRBV6-5 and TRBJ1-1; TRBD1 is a possible D gene (5 bases). The germline V gene encodes CDR1 MNHEY and CDR2 SVGAGI. The V end lost 6 bases, the J end lost 2 bases, and 7 bases lay between the germline ends. The CDR3 extends over 12 amino acids. The CDR3, as DNA: TGTGCCAGCAGGACAGCTAACACTGAAGCTTTCTTT. It yields the protein CASRTANTEAFF.

There are a few counts of this clonotype. The chain joins TRBV29-1 to TRBJ2-1; D might be TRBD1 (7 bases). The germline V gene has CDR1 SQVTM and CDR2 ANQGSEA. The CDR3 is 14 residues long. V lost 4 bases and J lost 3, with 13 bases in between. CDR3 DNA sequence: TGCAGCGTTGGCGGGACAGCCTTCTACAATGAGCAGTTCTTC. Protein: CSVGGTAFYNEQFF.

This clonotype turned up a few times. The chain has TRBV4-1 and TRBJ2-3; the D gene is possibly TRBD2 (6 bases). The CDR3 has 16 amino acids. Germline assignment: CDR1 MGHRA and CDR2 YSYEKL. Trimming removed 0 bases at V and 4 bases at J, with 14 bases between. The CDR3 spells CASSQDRVLAADTQYF. CDR3 DNA sequence: TGCGCCAGCAGCCAAGATCGAGTACTAGCTGCAGATACGCAGTATTTT.

V gene TRBV12-3 or TRBV12-4 combines with J gene TRBJ2-7; D unresolved. With 2 bases removed from V and 4 bases from J, the gap between germline ends came to 12 bases. The CDR3 has 14 residues. Written as DNA, the CDR3 is TGTGCCAGCAGTTTATGGGGTATTGGGTACGAGCAGTACTTC. Amino acids: CASSLWGIGYEQYF.

V gene TRBV25-1 combines with J gene TRBJ2-2; D not resolved. The germline V gene encodes CDR1 MGHDK and CDR2 SYGVNS. This CDR3 spans 11 amino acids. V gave up 7 bases and J gave up 8 bases, with 8 bases separating them. CDR3 DNA sequence: TGTGCCAGCAACGGTTATGGGGAGCTGTTTTTT. Protein product: CASNGYGELFF. Filled out from reference TRBV25-1 and TRBJ2-2, the complete variable domain reads EADIYQTPRYLVIGTGKKITLECSQTMGHDKMYWYQQDPGMELHLIHYSYGVNSTEKGDLSSESTVSRIRTEHFPLTLESARPSHTSQYLCASNGYGELFFGEGSRLTVL.

This sequence joins TRBV3-1 and TRBJ2-3, with D unclear. From germline, CDR1 is LGHDT and CDR2 YNNKEL (reference sequence). V shed 1 base and J shed 0 bases, with 8 bases lying between them. CDR3 length: 15 amino acids. In DNA, the CDR3 is TGTGCCAGCAGCCAAGCCGGGCAGAGCACAGATACGCAGTATTTT. Its protein product is CASSQAGQSTDTQYF.

The CDR3: CASRDERSGELFF. The CDR3 region has the DNA TGTGCCAGCAGGGACGAGAGGTCCGGGGAGCTGTTTTTT. The V call is TRBV7-9, the J call TRBJ2-2; D gene unclear. Germline values: CDR1 SEHNR, CDR2 FQNEAQ (reference sequence). Deletions cut 6 bases from V and 6 bases from J, with 11 bases between. This CDR3 spans 13 amino acids.

The chain is built from TRBV9 and TRBJ1-5; D might be TRBD1 (5 bases). Germline CDR1 and CDR2: SGDLS and YYNGEE. V was clipped by 2 bases and J by 5 bases, with 11 bases between them. The CDR3 covers 14 residues. CDR3 sequence (DNA): TGTGCCAGCAGCGTTGGGGGGAGCCATCAGCCCCAGCATTTT. Translating gives CASSVGGSHQPQHF.

CDR3 bases: TGTGCCAGCGGACAGGGCTATGGCTACACCTTC. Encoded protein: CASGQGYGYTF. The V call is TRBV12-3 or TRBV12-4, the J call TRBJ1-2; TRBD1 agrees at 8 bases. Losses at the gene ends were 8 bases for V and 4 bases for J; bases not matched to a gene: 0. The CDR3 is 11 residues long.

The rearrangement links TRBV27 to TRBJ2-1; D is unresolved. The CDR3 has 13 amino acids. Trimming took off 3 bases at V and 4 bases at J, with 7 bases between the two ends. Germline CDR1 and CDR2: MNHEY and SMNVEV (reference sequence). This CDR3 is CASSFYQYNEQFF. CDR3 DNA sequence: TGTGCCAGCAGTTTCTACCAGTACAATGAGCAGTTCTTC.

V is TRBV5-1 and J is TRBJ1-1, with unresolved D. V was trimmed by 6 bases and J by 8 bases, leaving 20 bases between them. Germline CDR1 is SGHRS and CDR2 is YFSETQ. This CDR3 region has 14 residues. The CDR3 nucleotides are TGCGCCAGCAAGCCAGTGCCGGGATTCAGAGAAGCTTTCTTT. Translating it yields CASKPVPGFREAFF.